These 12 T cell receptor beta chains originate from one sample sequenced in a study of control samples from healthy donors and cancer patients (dated by TCRdb to about 2020). The method was the immunoSEQ multiplex PCR assay. What TCRdb holds here is the immuneACCESS table cut down to in-frame rearrangements. Part of the clones is not present; checked against another copy, under half of the missing clones reflect an unresolved V gene, and the others are unexplained. The sample has 200,000 or so clones on record, just under 95% of them singletons. Of the sample, approximately 1.6% falls within the top ten clones. Sequenced: blood. The receptors derive from a man aged 50 or older in good health.

This clone showed up just once. The chain uses TRBV5-1 and TRBJ2-1; D possibly corresponds to TRBD2 (6 bases). V lost 3 bases to trimming and J lost 8 bases, with 18 bases between them. Germline loops: CDR1 SGHRS, CDR2 YFSETQ. The CDR3 extends over 15 amino acids. The CDR3 sequence is CASSSMTRGGDEQFF. For the CDR3, the DNA is TGCGCCAGCAGCTCAATGACTAGGGGTGGGGATGAGCAGTTCTTC.

J is TRBJ2-7 and V is TRBV12-2. TRBV12-2 constitutes a pseudogene. This CDR3 is 15 amino acids long. The DNA for the CDR3 is TGTGCAAGTCGCTTAGCCACAGGGGAGGGCTACGAGCAGTACGTC. As protein: CASRLATGEGYEQYV.

V and J are TRBV2 and TRBJ1-1; D not certain. The ends were cut back, 5 bases at V and 1 base at J, with 8 bases in the middle. CDR1 SNHLY and CDR2 FYNNEI come from the germline V gene. The CDR3 length is 13 residues. The CDR3 sequence: CASSREENTEAFF. The CDR3 bases are TGTGCCAGCAGTCGAGAGGAGAACACTGAAGCTTTCTTT. The complete variable domain, with remaining parts taken from reference TRBV2 and TRBJ1-1, reads EPEVTQTPSHQVTQMGQEVILRCVPISNHLYFYWYRQILGQKVEFLVSFYNNEISEKSEIFDDQFSVERPDGSNFTLKIRSTKLEDSAMYFCASSREENTEAFFGQGTRLTVV.

The chain is built from TRBV7-2 and TRBJ1-1; possible D gene TRBD1, 5 bases. Germline-derived CDR1 and CDR2 are SGHTA and FQGNSA. The ends were cut back, 5 bases at V and 5 bases at J, with 15 bases in the middle. The CDR3 is made up of 14 amino acids. CDR3 loop: CASSPGTMVTEAFF. CDR3 nucleotides: TGTGCCAGCAGCCCCGGGACTATGGTAACTGAAGCTTTCTTT.

The rearrangement uses TRBV28 and TRBJ2-7, with a tentative D call TRBD1 (5 bases). The CDR3 consists of 12 residues. Germline V gene data show CDR1 as MDHEN and CDR2 as SYDVKM. The CDR3 coding sequence is TGTGTGACCAGGGCGAGCTCCTACGAGCAGTACTTC. It translates to CVTRASSYEQYF.

The genes are TRBV7-5 and TRBJ2-7; the table's D gene call, TRBD1, was not cross checked with the DNA. TRBV7-5 represents a pseudogene. The CDR3 extends over 12 amino acids. The CDR3 here is CVRSLAKQGEYV. DNA of the CDR3: TGTGTCAGAAGCTTAGCGAAACAGGGGGAGTACGTC.

The sample holds one count of this clone. The chain joins TRBV19 to TRBJ1-1; tentatively, D is TRBD1 (5 bases). V lost 9 bases and J 6 bases, leaving 20 bases between the germline ends. Germline V lookup: CDR1 LNHDA, CDR2 SQIVND (reference sequence). This CDR3 has 14 residues. In DNA, the CDR3 is TGTGCCAGCGCCAGGCAGGGTGAAGTTCCTGAAGCTTTCTTT. Protein product: CASARQGEVPEAFF.

This clone has only one observation. The chain has TRBV19 and TRBJ1-2; TRBD1 might be the D (5 bases). Germline values: CDR1 LNHDA, CDR2 SQIVND (reference sequence). Trimming left V 5 bases short and J 8 bases short, with 15 bases between. This CDR3 comprises 13 residues. The CDR3 loop is CASSVRDGAGYTF. The CDR3 DNA is TGTGCCAGTAGTGTCCGGGACGGGGCGGGCTACACCTTC.

V and J are TRBV5-1 and TRBJ2-5; the match to TRBD2 covers 12 bases. J was trimmed by 5 bases and V by 4 bases; bases with no gene match: 12. In germline, CDR1 is SGHRS, CDR2 YFSETQ. The CDR3 loop spans 17 amino acids. The CDR3 nucleotides are TGCGCCAGCAGCGCCGGCAGGACTAGCGGGGAATTGGAGACCCAGTACTTC. Its protein is CASSAGRTSGELETQYF. Filled out from reference TRBV5-1 and TRBJ2-5, the complete variable domain reads KAGVTQTPRYLIKTRGQQVTLSCSPISGHRSVSWYQQTPGQGLQFLFEYFSETQRNKGNFPGRFSGRQFSNSRSEMNVSTLELGDSALYLCASSAGRTSGELETQYFGPGTRLLVL.

CDR3 sequence reads: CASSPDSNTGYGYTF. The DNA of the CDR3 is TGTGCCAGCAGTCCCGATTCCAACACAGGGTATGGCTACACCTTC. This rearrangement joins TRBV28 to TRBJ1-2; the D gene is possibly TRBD1 (6 bases). The CDR3 has 15 residues. Germline V gene lookup returns CDR1 MDHEN and CDR2 SYDVKM. The V gene lost 5 bases and the J gene lost 5 bases, with 18 bases spanning the gap.

The genes are TRBV6-6 and TRBJ1-2; unclear D gene. The V and J ends lost 5 bases and 0 bases respectively, with 10 bases between them. Looked up from germline, CDR1 is MNHNY and CDR2 is SVGAGI (reference sequence). CDR3 length equals 14 residues. CDR3 nucleotides: TGTGCCAGCAGTCCAGCCGGAACTAACTATGGCTACACCTTC. It yields the protein CASSPAGTNYGYTF.

The chain carries TRBV30 and TRBJ2-2, with TRBD2 identical over 8 bases. The V gene end was trimmed by 5 bases and the J gene end by 5 bases; junction bases not matched to a gene: 7. The germline V gene encodes CDR1 GTSNPN and CDR2 SVGIG (reference sequence). This CDR3 has 14 amino acids. This CDR3 is CAWLLRGGTGELFF. In nucleotides, the CDR3 is TGTGCCTGGTTGCTCCGGGGGGGAACCGGGGAGCTGTTTTTT. The variable domain in full, with the rest retrieved from reference TRBV30 and TRBJ2-2, is SQTIHQWPATLVQPVGSPLSLECTVEGTSNPNLYWYRQAAGRGLQLLFYSVGIGQISSEVPQNLSASRPQDRQFILSSKKLLLSDSGFYLCAWLLRGGTGELFFGEGSRLTVL.